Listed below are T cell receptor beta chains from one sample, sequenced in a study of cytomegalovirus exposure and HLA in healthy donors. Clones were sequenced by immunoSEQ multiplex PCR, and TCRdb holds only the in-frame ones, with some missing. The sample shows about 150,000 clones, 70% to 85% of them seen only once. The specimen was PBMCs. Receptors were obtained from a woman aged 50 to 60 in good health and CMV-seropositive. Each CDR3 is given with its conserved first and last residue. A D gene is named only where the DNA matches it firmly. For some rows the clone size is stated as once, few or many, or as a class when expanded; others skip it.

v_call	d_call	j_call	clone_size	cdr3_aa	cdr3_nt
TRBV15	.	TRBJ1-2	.	CATSRDSREYGYTF	TGTGCCACCAGCAGAGATTCTCGCGAGTATGGCTACACCTTC
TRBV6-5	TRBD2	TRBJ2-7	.	CASRPFGLANYEQYF	TGTGCCAGCAGACCGTTTGGACTAGCGAATTACGAGCAGTACTTC
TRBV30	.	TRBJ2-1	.	CAWSDAGGSSYNEQFF	TGTGCCTGGAGTGACGCCGGGGGAAGCTCCTACAATGAGCAGTTCTTC
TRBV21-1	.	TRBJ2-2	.	CASSKVGSSPSPGELFF	TGTGCCAGCAGCAAAGTAGGTAGCTCACCGAGCCCCGGGGAGCTGTTTTTT
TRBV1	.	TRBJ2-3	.	CTSSQVRTSGNTDTQYF	TGCACCAGCAGCCAAGTTCGGACTAGCGGAAACACAGATACGCAGTATTTT
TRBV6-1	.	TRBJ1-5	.	CASRRGEQPQHF	TGTGCCAGCAGGCGGGGTGAGCAGCCCCAGCATTTT
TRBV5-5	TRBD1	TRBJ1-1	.	CASSSRDRGVGNTEAFF	TGTGCCAGCAGCTCCAGGGACAGGGGGGTAGGGAACACTGAAGCTTTCTTT
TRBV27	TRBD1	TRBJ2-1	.	CASSLGTGVENEQFF	TGTGCCAGCAGTTTAGGGACAGGGGTCGAAAATGAGCAGTTCTTC
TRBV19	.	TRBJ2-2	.	CASSIGRTITGELFF	TGTGCCAGTAGTATAGGTAGGACTATCACCGGGGAGCTGTTTTTT
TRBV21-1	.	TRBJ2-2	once	CARTRHTGELFF	TGTGCCAGGACTAGGCACACCGGGGAGCTGTTTTTT
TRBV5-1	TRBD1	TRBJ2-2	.	CASSLRDSLTGELFF	TGCGCCAGCAGCCTAAGGGACAGCCTCACCGGGGAGCTGTTTTTT
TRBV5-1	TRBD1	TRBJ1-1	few	CAPTGQGFSIPHLNTEAFF	TGCGCCCCCACGGGACAGGGATTTTCGATCCCCCACTTGAACACTGAAGCTTTCTTT
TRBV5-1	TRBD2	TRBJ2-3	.	CASNSRLGLAGGDTQYF	TGCGCCAGCAACTCTCGTTTGGGACTAGCGGGGGGGGATACGCAGTATTTT
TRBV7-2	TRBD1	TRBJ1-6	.	CASSFDRASPLHF	TGTGCCAGCAGCTTCGACAGGGCCTCGCCCCTCCACTTT
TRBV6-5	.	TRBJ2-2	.	CASSYGGARELFF	TGTGCCAGCAGTTACGGAGGGGCCCGGGAGCTGTTTTTT
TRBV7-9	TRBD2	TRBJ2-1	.	CASRGTSNEQFF	TGTGCCAGCAGGGGGACTAGCAATGAGCAGTTCTTC
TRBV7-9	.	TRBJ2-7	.	CASSLGLIYEQYF	TGTGCCAGCAGCTTGGGACTTATCTACGAGCAGTACTTC
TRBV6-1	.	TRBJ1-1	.	CASSEWRGRAFF	TGTGCCAGCAGTGAATGGAGGGGACGAGCTTTCTTT
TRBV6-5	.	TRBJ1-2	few	CASSYSTGSGFGGYTF	TGTGCCAGCAGTTACTCGACGGGGTCGGGCTTTGGGGGCTACACCTTC
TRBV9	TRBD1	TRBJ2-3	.	CASSADRGSTDTQYF	TGTGCCAGCAGCGCCGACAGGGGTAGCACAGATACGCAGTATTTT
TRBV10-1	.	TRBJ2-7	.	CASSGVTSRGYEQYF	TGCGCCAGCAGTGGGGTGACTAGTCGGGGTTACGAGCAGTACTTC
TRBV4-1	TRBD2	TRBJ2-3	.	CASSQGSGGQYF	TGCGCCAGCAGCCAAGGCAGCGGGGGGCAATATTTT
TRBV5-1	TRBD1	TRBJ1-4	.	CASSQGVLNEKLFF	TGCGCCAGCAGCCAGGGGGTATTAAATGAAAAACTGTTTTTT
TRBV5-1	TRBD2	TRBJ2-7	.	CASSLAFREAEQYF	TGCGCCAGCAGCTTGGCCTTTCGGGAGGCCGAGCAGTACTTC
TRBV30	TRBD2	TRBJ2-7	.	CAWSVPSGTYEQYF	TGTGCCTGGAGTGTACCTAGCGGTACCTACGAGCAGTACTTC
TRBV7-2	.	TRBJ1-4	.	CASSPSGLLNEKLFF	TGTGCCAGCAGCCCCTCAGGGCTACTTAATGAAAAACTGTTTTTT
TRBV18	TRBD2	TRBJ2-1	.	CASSLAGKYNEQFF	TGTGCCAGCTCACTAGCGGGGAAATACAATGAGCAGTTCTTC
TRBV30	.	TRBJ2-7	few	CAWSWGWGGANPYEQYF	TGTGCCTGGAGCTGGGGATGGGGGGGGGCCAACCCCTACGAGCAGTACTTC
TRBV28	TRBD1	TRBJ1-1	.	CASMDRGGNTEAFF	TGTGCCAGCATGGACAGGGGCGGGAACACTGAAGCTTTCTTT
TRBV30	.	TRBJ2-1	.	CAWSVAGAFNEQFF	TGTGCCTGGAGTGTGGCGGGGGCTTTCAATGAGCAGTTCTTC
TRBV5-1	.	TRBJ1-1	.	CASSARGGFDTEAFF	TGCGCCAGCAGCGCCCGCGGGGGTTTCGACACTGAAGCTTTCTTT
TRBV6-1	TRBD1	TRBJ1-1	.	CASSLGQRTEAFF	TGTGCCAGCAGTTTGGGACAGCGCACTGAAGCTTTCTTT
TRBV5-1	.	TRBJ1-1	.	CASSLQGMNTEAFF	TGCGCCAGCAGTTTACAGGGCATGAACACTGAAGCTTTCTTT
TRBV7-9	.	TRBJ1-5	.	CASSLGADIAEAQHF	TGTGCCAGCAGCTTAGGGGCGGACATAGCAGAGGCCCAGCATTTT
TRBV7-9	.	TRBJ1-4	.	CASSLARAGPNEKLFF	TGTGCCAGCAGCTTAGCGCGAGCGGGACCTAATGAAAAACTGTTTTTT
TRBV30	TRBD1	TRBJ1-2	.	CAWRVQGVEGYTF	TGTGCCTGGAGAGTACAGGGGGTGGAAGGCTACACCTTC
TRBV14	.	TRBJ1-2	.	CASSQDRGARNGYTF	TGTGCCAGCAGCCAAGATCGGGGGGCGCGGAATGGCTACACCTTC
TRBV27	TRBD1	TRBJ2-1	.	CASWHATGGTSSYNEQFF	TGTGCCAGCTGGCATGCGACAGGGGGCACTAGCTCCTACAATGAGCAGTTCTTC
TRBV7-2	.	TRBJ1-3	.	CASSLGGHTIYF	TGTGCCAGCAGCTTGGGGGGACACACCATATATTTT
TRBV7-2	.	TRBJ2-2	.	CASSSTSTGELFF	TGTGCCAGCAGCTCAACTAGCACCGGGGAGCTGTTTTTT
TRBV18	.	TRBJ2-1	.	CASSQSRGRGNEQFF	TGTGCCAGCTCTCAATCCAGGGGCAGGGGCAATGAGCAGTTCTTC
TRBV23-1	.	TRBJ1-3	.	CASSQSTDNSGNTIYF	TGCGCCAGCAGTCAGTCTACAGACAACTCTGGAAACACCATATATTTT
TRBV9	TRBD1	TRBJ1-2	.	CASSPYSTGGSGYTF	TGTGCCAGCAGCCCATATTCTACAGGGGGCAGTGGCTACACCTTC
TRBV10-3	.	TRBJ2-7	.	CATQGLDYEQYF	TGTGCCACTCAGGGTTTAGACTACGAGCAGTACTTC
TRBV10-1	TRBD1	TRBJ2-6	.	CASRGVLFPGQEFSGSGANVLTF	TGCGCCAGCAGGGGCGTACTTTTTCCGGGACAGGAATTTTCGGGGTCTGGGGCCAACGTCCTGACTTTC
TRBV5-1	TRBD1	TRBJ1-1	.	CASSRDSNTEAFF	TGCGCCAGCAGCCGGGACAGCAACACTGAAGCTTTCTTT
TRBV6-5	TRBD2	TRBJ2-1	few	CASSYSIGGGRNEQFF	TGTGCCAGCAGTTACTCGATTGGGGGGGGAAGGAATGAGCAGTTCTTC
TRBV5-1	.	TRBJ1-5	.	CASSLDPNGGNQPQHF	TGCGCCAGCAGCTTGGACCCAAACGGGGGCAATCAGCCCCAGCATTTT
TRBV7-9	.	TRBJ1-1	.	CASSPSGTEAFF	TGTGCCAGCAGCCCCTCGGGCACTGAAGCTTTCTTT
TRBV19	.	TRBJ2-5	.	CASSHSGQETQYF	TGTGCCAGTAGTCATTCGGGGCAAGAGACCCAGTACTTC
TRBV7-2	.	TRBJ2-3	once	CASSLDRSTQYF	TGTGCCAGCAGCCTCGACAGGTCTACGCAGTATTTT
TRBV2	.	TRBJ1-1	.	CASTSGTEAFF	TGTGCCAGCACTTCGGGTACTGAAGCTTTCTTT
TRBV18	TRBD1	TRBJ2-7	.	CASSTGTDEQYF	TGTGCCAGCTCAACCGGGACAGACGAGCAGTACTTC
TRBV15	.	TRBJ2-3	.	CATSRDQGKADTQYF	TGTGCCACCAGCAGAGATCAGGGGAAAGCAGATACGCAGTATTTT
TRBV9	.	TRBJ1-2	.	CASSVYLGPANYGYTF	TGTGCCAGCAGCGTTTACTTGGGCCCAGCTAACTATGGCTACACCTTC
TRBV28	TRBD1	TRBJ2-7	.	CASSIQNYRGEQYF	TGTGCCAGCAGTATCCAAAACTACAGGGGCGAGCAGTACTTC
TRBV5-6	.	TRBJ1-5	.	CASSLGPRKNQPQHF	TGTGCCAGCAGCTTGGGTCCGAGGAAGAATCAGCCCCAGCATTTT
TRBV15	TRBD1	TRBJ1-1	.	CATSRGGGSGNTEAFF	TGTGCCACCAGCAGAGGAGGGGGCTCGGGGAACACTGAAGCTTTCTTT
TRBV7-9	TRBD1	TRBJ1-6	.	CASRGQENSPLHF	TGTGCCAGCAGGGGACAGGAAAATTCACCCCTCCACTTT
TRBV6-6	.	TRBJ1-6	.	CASSYGQTYNSPLHF	TGTGCCAGCAGTTATGGACAGACCTATAATTCACCCCTCCACTTT